The 18 T cell receptor beta chains below were found in one sample sequenced in a study of cytomegalovirus exposure and HLA in healthy donors. PCR involved 60 Vbeta and 13 Jbeta primers. Sequencing used immunoSEQ multiplex PCR; TCRdb keeps in-frame clones, though not all of them. The profile shows 150,000 to 200,000 clones, roughly 80% of them singletons. Source material: PBMCs. All receptors derive from a woman aged 35 to 49 in good health and CMV-seronegative.

This clone occurred once. The rearrangement uses TRBV19 and TRBJ1-2, with D uncertain. The CDR3 is made up of 11 amino acids. Germline V lookup: CDR1 LNHDA, CDR2 SQIVND (reference sequence). The V end was cut by 5 bases, the J end by 8 bases, with 9 bases between. In nucleotides, the CDR3 is TGTGCCAGTAGTGGGCTTTCGGGCTACACCTTC. Translation gives CASSGLSGYTF.

The genes are TRBV27 and TRBJ2-7; 10 bases align to TRBD1. Germline V gives CDR1 MNHEY, CDR2 SMNVEV (reference sequence). After removal of 5 bases from V and 2 bases from J, the junction contained 9 bases not matched to a gene. CDR3 length equals 16 residues. DNA for the CDR3: TGTGCCAGCAGTACACGAACCGGGACAGGGGCCTACGAGCAGTACTTC. It is translated as CASSTRTGTGAYEQYF.

This chain joins TRBV19 and TRBJ2-1; 7 positions match TRBD2. Germline lookup yields CDR1 LNHDA and CDR2 SQIVND (reference sequence). This CDR3 is built from 17 residues. V lost 4 bases to trimming and J lost 8 bases; unmatched junction nucleotides: 17. The CDR3 bases are TGTGCCAGTAGTACCGTGCCGGGGACGGGGGGAGGTTATGAGCAGTTCTTC. Its protein is CASSTVPGTGGGYEQFF.

J is TRBJ2-2 and V is TRBV11-2; 9 bases are shared with TRBD2. The CDR3 is 18 amino acids. Per germline, CDR1 SGHAT and CDR2 FQNNGV. The trim removed 5 bases at V and 6 bases at J, leaving 16 bases unmatched. This CDR3 is CASSPPLRRGGISGELFF. CDR3 nucleotides: TGTGCCAGCAGCCCCCCCTTGCGGCGGGGGGGCATCTCCGGGGAGCTGTTTTTT.

This clone was seen only a few times. V and J are TRBV5-1 and TRBJ1-1, with D possibly being TRBD1 (6 bases). The CDR3 contains 14 residues. V was clipped by 4 bases and J by 3 bases, with 13 bases between them. The germline gives CDR1 SGHRS, CDR2 YFSETQ. The CDR3 reads CASSPDRFDTEAFF. Written as DNA, the CDR3 is TGCGCCAGCAGCCCCGACAGGTTCGACACTGAAGCTTTCTTT.

The chain recombines TRBV10-1 with TRBJ2-5; 7 positions match TRBD2. CDR1 and CDR2 from the germline V gene are WNHNN and SYGVQD (reference sequence). This CDR3 comprises 13 residues. J gave up 4 bases and V 3 bases, and 2 bases lay outside the gene matches. This CDR3 is CASSDGGGETQYF. The CDR3 DNA follows: TGCGCCAGCAGTGACGGCGGGGGAGAGACCCAGTACTTC.

The chain combines TRBV4-1 with TRBJ2-1, with TRBD2 identical over 11 bases. The V gene's germline CDR1 is MGHRA and CDR2 YSYEKL. The CDR3 is 16 residues long. The V and J ends lost 0 bases and 5 bases, in that order; junction bases with no gene match: 3. The CDR3 bases are TGCGCCAGCAGCCAAGAACTAGCGGGGGAGAACAATGAGCAGTTCTTC. Protein product: CASSQELAGENNEQFF.

This chain links TRBV6-6 with TRBJ1-3; 7 bases agree with TRBD1. V dropped 3 bases and J dropped 2; count of bases not matched to a gene: 4. CDR1 MNHNY and CDR2 SVGAGI come from the germline V gene (reference sequence). This CDR3 spans 15 amino acids. CDR3 in DNA: TGTGCCAGCAGTTATTCGAGGGGGCCTGGAAACACCATATATTTT. Its translation: CASSYSRGPGNTIYF.

This clone has only a few counts. The chain has TRBV6-1 and TRBJ2-1; 9 bases agree with TRBD2. The CDR3 has 15 amino acids. Per germline, CDR1 MNHNS and CDR2 SASEGT. Trimming at V came to 4 bases and at J to 9 bases, leaving 10 bases not matched to a gene. This chain's CDR3 is CASSAPSGVRFEQFF. The CDR3 coding sequence is TGTGCCAGCAGTGCCCCTAGCGGGGTCCGTTTTGAGCAGTTCTTC.

This chain links TRBV7-8 with TRBJ2-5; D unclear. The CDR3 length is 15 residues. Trimming left V 5 bases short and J 2 bases short, with 15 bases between. CDR1 SGHVS and CDR2 FQNEAQ come from the germline V gene. CDR3 DNA sequence: TGTGCCAGCAGCCCAGGTCACCAAAGTCAAGAGACCCAGTACTTC. It encodes CASSPGHQSQETQYF.

The V and J genes are TRBV6-5 and TRBJ1-5; D may be TRBD1 (5 bases). The length of the CDR3 is 15 residues. The ends were cut back, 2 bases at V and 1 base at J, with 9 bases in the middle. Germline V gene lookup returns CDR1 MNHEY and CDR2 SVGAGI. The CDR3 sequence is CASSYAGGSNQPQHF. For the CDR3, the DNA is TGTGCCAGCAGTTACGCGGGGGGGAGCAATCAGCCCCAGCATTTT.

This rearrangement joins TRBV28 to TRBJ2-7; D is perhaps TRBD2 (5 bases). The CDR3 consists of 13 residues. The germline V gene has CDR1 MDHEN and CDR2 SYDVKM. The ends were cut back, 2 bases at V and 5 bases at J, with 10 bases in the middle. The CDR3 DNA sequence: TGTGCCAGCAGTTTACCGGGGATTAACGAGCAGTACTTC. Amino acid sequence: CASSLPGINEQYF.

This clone turned up a few times. This chain joins TRBV6-5 and TRBJ2-5; D unclear. The end of the DNA is better explained by TRBJ2-7, so the J call may be wrong. This CDR3 has 14 residues. Germline V CDR1 and CDR2: MNHEY, SVGAGI. CDR3 sequence: CASSYSSGGYEQYF. CDR3 bases: TGTGCCAGCAGTTACTCGAGTGGCGGCTACGAGCAGTACTTC.

The chain has TRBV7-3 and TRBJ2-7; a possible D gene is TRBD2 (6 bases). Germline V gives CDR1 SGHTA, CDR2 FQGTGA. Trimming removed 2 bases from V and 6 bases from J, with 23 bases in between. The CDR3 loop spans 17 amino acids. CDR3 in DNA: TGTGCCAGCAGCTTACGTTCCCAGGGTTTATCGGGGGTCGAGCAGTACTTC. Its translation: CASSLRSQGLSGVEQYF.

The chain couples TRBV16 to TRBJ1-6; D might be TRBD1 (5 bases). The CDR3 is made up of 17 amino acids. CDR1 and CDR2 from the germline V gene are KGHSY and FQNENV. The V end was cut by 4 bases, the J end by 9 bases, with 22 bases between. The CDR3 spells CASSPNQGIPLSSPLHF. The CDR3 DNA reads as TGTGCCAGCAGCCCAAATCAGGGCATCCCGTTGTCTTCACCCCTCCACTTT.

This chain uses TRBV15 with TRBJ1-1, with a tentative D call TRBD1 (5 bases). Germline values: CDR1 LNHNV, CDR2 YYDKDF (reference sequence). Trimming cost V 0 bases and J 3 bases, with 14 bases left between them. The CDR3 extends over 16 amino acids. The DNA for the CDR3 is TGTGCCACCAGCAGAGATCCGGCTATCAGGGACACTGAAGCTTTCTTT. Encoded protein: CATSRDPAIRDTEAFF.

The chain couples TRBV5-1 to TRBJ2-1; 7 bases are a match to TRBD2. There are 18 residues in the CDR3. After removal of 3 bases from V and 2 bases from J, the junction contained 14 bases not matched to a gene. Germline V gene sequence: CDR1 SGHRS, CDR2 YFSETQ. For the CDR3, the DNA is TGCGCCAGCAGCTCCCCGGGAGGCGAGACCTCGGCCTACAATGAGCAGTTCTTC. Amino acids: CASSSPGGETSAYNEQFF.

The table lists this clone with a few counts. The rearrangement joins TRBV7-6 to TRBJ2-1; D is possibly TRBD2 (6 bases). The V gene lost 3 bases and the J gene lost 4 bases, with 13 bases spanning the gap. Germline lookup yields CDR1 SGHVS and CDR2 FNYEAQ. The CDR3 runs to 15 residues. CDR3 in amino acids: CASSFGLSGYNEQFF. The DNA of the CDR3 is TGTGCCAGCAGCTTTGGACTAAGCGGATACAATGAGCAGTTCTTC.